These 22 T cell receptor beta chains share one sample of origin, sequenced in a study of OX40 agonist ivuxolimab in advanced cancers. Sequencing used immunoSEQ multiplex PCR; TCRdb keeps in-frame clones, though not all of them. The sample contains about 87,000 clones, over 65% of which appear only once. The sample in question was CD4+ or CD8+ T cells sorted from blood, obtained in a trial of the OX40 agonist ivuxolimab. These receptors were collected from an adult with an advanced solid tumor such as melanoma, head and neck, liver or kidney cancer.

Only a few counts were recorded for this clone. This sequence joins TRBV14 and TRBJ1-6; no clear D gene. The CDR3 has 15 residues. Trimming pared 2 bases from V and 2 bases from J, leaving 7 bases between. The germline V gene encodes CDR1 SGHDN and CDR2 FVKESK. In DNA form, the CDR3 reads TGTGCCAGCAGCCAATCGGCGGCCTATAATTCACCCCTCCACTTT. This codes for CASSQSAAYNSPLHF.

The J gene is TRBJ1-1, the V gene TRBV6-1; possible D gene TRBD1, 5 bases. The germline gives CDR1 MNHNS, CDR2 SASEGT. The CDR3 extends over 13 amino acids. V was clipped by 6 bases and J by 0 bases, with 8 bases between them. The CDR3 nucleotides are TGTGCCAGCAGCCTAGGGGTGAACACTGAAGCTTTCTTT. Encoded protein: CASSLGVNTEAFF.

V usage is TRBV4-3 and J usage is TRBJ1-1; D is unclear. The CDR3 totals 13 residues. Per the germline V gene, CDR1 is LGHNA and CDR2 is YSLEER. V lost 0 bases, J lost 8 bases, and 10 bases lay in between. The chain's CDR3 is CASSQDLVWEAFF. The CDR3 DNA is TGCGCCAGCAGCCAAGATTTGGTATGGGAAGCTTTCTTT.

This chain uses TRBV10-3 with TRBJ2-3, with 7 bases lining up with TRBD1. Germline values: CDR1 ENHRY, CDR2 SYGVKD. The CDR3 has 16 amino acids. Losses at the gene ends were 4 bases for V and 0 bases for J; bases not matched to a gene: 7. The CDR3 loop reads CAISVGDRFSTDTQYF. The CDR3 DNA follows: TGTGCCATCAGTGTTGGGGACAGATTTAGCACAGATACGCAGTATTTT.

The chain combines TRBV28 with TRBJ2-2, with TRBD2 matching 12 bases. J was trimmed by 9 bases and V by 4 bases; bases with no gene match: 15. Germline loops: CDR1 MDHEN, CDR2 SYDVKM. This CDR3 spans 18 amino acids. CDR3 protein: CASSSLLAGGSLMRELFF. CDR3 in DNA: TGTGCCAGCAGTTCACTCCTAGCGGGGGGGAGTCTTATGCGGGAGCTGTTTTTT.

J is TRBJ2-7 and V is TRBV5-1, with unresolved D. Germline CDR1 and CDR2: SGHRS and YFSETQ. Trimming removed 4 bases from V and 1 base from J, with 12 bases in between. The CDR3 totals 14 residues. CDR3 sequence: CASSEPTGSYEQYF. Written as DNA, the CDR3 is TGCGCCAGCAGCGAACCCACGGGTTCCTACGAGCAGTACTTC.

The CDR3 sequence is CASSLGGWADTEAFF. CDR3 nucleotides: TGTGCCAGCAGCTTAGGAGGATGGGCGGACACTGAAGCTTTCTTT. This chain links TRBV7-6 with TRBJ1-1, with unresolved D. CDR1 and CDR2 from the germline V gene are SGHVS and FNYEAQ. V was shortened by 1 base and J by 3 bases, with 12 bases between the two germline ends. The CDR3 is made up of 15 amino acids.

As to this clone: The sample carries other DNA sequences with the same CDR3. The chain carries TRBV30 and TRBJ1-4; D is unclear. V lost 2 bases to trimming and J lost 4 bases, with 8 bases between them. Germline CDR1 reads GTSNPN; CDR2 reads SVGIG (reference sequence). The CDR3 length is 13 residues. CDR3 coding DNA: TGTGCCTGGAGTCGACCCGATAATGAAAAACTGTTTTTT. It codes for CAWSRPDNEKLFF.

The chain combines TRBV6-5 with TRBJ2-1; no definite D call. The V gene lost 0 bases and the J gene lost 2 bases, with 11 bases spanning the gap. The CDR3 totals 16 residues. CDR1 is MNHEY, CDR2 SVGAGI, per germline. The CDR3 DNA sequence: TGTGCCAGCAGTTACTCTGGGCCTAGGGCCTACAATGAGCAGTTCTTC. Protein product: CASSYSGPRAYNEQFF.

This rearrangement joins TRBV11-2 to TRBJ2-5; D remains ambiguous. Germline CDR1 and CDR2: SGHAT and FQNNGV. The CDR3 spans 11 residues. With 5 bases removed from V and 2 bases from J, the gap between germline ends came to 3 bases. CDR3 bases: TGTGCCAGCAGCCCTCAAGAGACCCAGTACTTC. Amino acids: CASSPQETQYF. The whole variable domain, remainder taken from reference TRBV11-2 and TRBJ2-5, is EAGVAQSPRYKIIEKRQSVAFWCNPISGHATLYWYQQILGQGPKLLIQFQNNGVVDDSQLPKDRFSAERLKGVDSTLKIQPAKLEDSAVYLCASSPQETQYFGPGTRLLVL.

V is TRBV4-1 and J is TRBJ1-2; D not certain. Germline V gene lookup returns CDR1 MGHRA and CDR2 YSYEKL. The CDR3 totals 16 residues. The germline V and J ends were trimmed by 0 bases and 2 bases, with 13 bases remaining between them. The CDR3, as DNA: TGCGCCAGCAGCCAAGATTTGGTTGGCAGGAACTATGGCTACACCTTC. Residues: CASSQDLVGRNYGYTF.

The V call is TRBV30, the J call TRBJ2-3; D gene ambiguous. Germline assignment: CDR1 GTSNPN and CDR2 SVGIG (reference sequence). The V end was cut by 7 bases, the J end by 1 base, with 15 bases between. The CDR3 covers 14 residues. The DNA of the CDR3 is TGTGCCTCCCTTTCCCCGGTCGGCACAGATACGCAGTATTTT. Residues: CASLSPVGTDTQYF.

Concerning this clone itself: Within the sample, other DNA sequences also encode this same CDR3. This chain joins TRBV6-6 and TRBJ1-4; 8 nucleotides agree with TRBD1. This CDR3 is 14 amino acids long. With 2 bases clipped from V and 5 bases from J, the junction kept 1 base outside the gene matches. CDR1 and CDR2 (germline): MNHNY, SVGAGI (reference sequence). The CDR3: CASSYGQGNEKLFF. In DNA form, the CDR3 reads TGTGCCAGCAGTTACGGACAGGGAAATGAAAAACTGTTTTTT.

J is TRBJ2-2 and V is TRBV10-3; tentative D call: TRBD1 (5 bases). V was pared by 6 bases and J by 6 bases, with 8 bases between. CDR1 ENHRY and CDR2 SYGVKD come from the germline V gene. The CDR3 is 12 residues long. The CDR3 DNA follows: TGTGCCATCAGGACAGACGCCGGGGAGCTGTTTTTT. Residues: CAIRTDAGELFF.

The V call is TRBV29-1, the J call TRBJ2-1; TRBD2 is a possible D gene (6 bases). Germline-derived CDR1 and CDR2 are SQVTM and ANQGSEA. The V end lost 3 bases, the J end lost 5 bases, and 23 bases lay between the germline ends. The CDR3 is made up of 17 amino acids. CDR3 in DNA: TGCAGCGTTGACGGGGGTGGAGCAAATCCCTTAAACAATGAGCAGTTCTTC. The encoded protein is CSVDGGGANPLNNEQFF.

CDR3 sequence: CAWSLNGGADTQYF. The CDR3 DNA follows: TGTGCCTGGAGCCTAAATGGGGGAGCAGATACGCAGTATTTT. V is TRBV30 and J is TRBJ2-3; D may correspond to TRBD1 or TRBD2 (5 bases each). Trimming cost V 3 bases and J 4 bases, with 14 bases left between them. CDR3 length: 14 amino acids. The V gene's germline CDR1 is GTSNPN and CDR2 SVGIG (reference sequence).

The V call is TRBV5-1, the J call TRBJ2-5, with D perhaps matching TRBD1 (6 bases). The CDR3 extends over 14 amino acids. Trimming took off 4 bases at V and 11 bases at J, with 21 bases between the two ends. The germline CDR1 and CDR2 sequences are SGHRS and YFSETQ. The chain's CDR3 is CASSRTHGAGEQYF. CDR3 in DNA: TGCGCCAGCAGCCGAACCCATGGGGCAGGGGAGCAGTACTTC.

V is TRBV6-5 and J is TRBJ2-2; maybe TRBD2 (5 bases). Trimming left V 0 bases short and J 7 bases short, with 12 bases between. CDR3 length: 15 residues. Germline V lookup: CDR1 MNHEY, CDR2 SVGAGI. The CDR3 DNA is TGTGCCAGCAGTTACTCACGGGGAAGAGGCGGGGAGCTGTTTTTT. Translating gives CASSYSRGRGGELFF.

The chain joins TRBV5-4 to TRBJ2-5; TRBD1 matches at 8 bases. Germline CDR1 is SGHNT and CDR2 is YYREEE (reference sequence). The CDR3 covers 14 residues. Unmatched junction bases numbered 5, after V lost 3 bases and J lost 4 bases. CDR3 DNA sequence: TGTGCCAGCAGCTCAACAGGGGGTCTAGAGACCCAGTACTTC. It codes for CASSSTGGLETQYF.

The CDR3 DNA reads TGTGCCAGTAGTATCCAGGGGCGCCAAGGCACAGATACGCAGTATTTT. This encodes CASSIQGRQGTDTQYF. The chain joins TRBV19 to TRBJ2-3; D possibly corresponds to TRBD1 (6 bases). Germline CDR1 and CDR2: LNHDA and SQIVND (reference sequence). Trimming removed 3 bases at V and 1 base at J, with 14 bases between. The CDR3 sequence is 16 residues long. Full variable domain (outside the CDR3, taken from reference TRBV19 and TRBJ2-3): DGGITQSPKYLFRKEGQNVTLSCEQNLNHDAMYWYRQDPGQGLRLIYYSQIVNDFQKGDIAEGYSVSREKKESFPLTVTSAQKNPTAFYLCASSIQGRQGTDTQYFGPGTRLTVL.

The chain uses TRBV6-5 and TRBJ2-7; the D is unclear. Germline values: CDR1 MNHEY, CDR2 SVGAGI. The V and J ends lost 6 bases and 4 bases respectively, with 7 bases between them. This CDR3 is built from 11 residues. The CDR3 bases are TGTGCCAGCAGGGTCGAGTACGAGCAGTACTTC. Translating gives CASRVEYEQYF.

The chain's CDR3 is CASSPRGLDGDEQYF. CDR3 bases: TGTGCCAGCAGCCCCCGAGGCTTGGATGGGGACGAGCAGTACTTC. This chain joins TRBV4-2 and TRBJ2-7; D call uncertain. Germline CDR1 and CDR2: LGHNA and YNFKEQ. The CDR3 length is 15 residues. V lost 4 bases, J lost 5 bases, and 18 bases lay in between.